Shown below are 27 T cell receptor beta chains from a single sample sequenced in a study of OX40 agonist ivuxolimab in advanced cancers. Profiling relied on immunoSEQ multiplex PCR, and the TCRdb table lists in-frame clones only, not all of them. The sample includes roughly 49,000 clones, 80% to 85% of them seen just once. The starting material was CD4+ or CD8+ T cells sorted from blood, obtained in a trial of the OX40 agonist ivuxolimab. The receptors were sampled from an adult with an advanced solid tumor such as melanoma, head and neck, liver or kidney cancer.

Note on this clone: Other nucleotide sequences from this sample produce the same CDR3. The chain links TRBV7-9 to TRBJ2-2; D remains ambiguous. Germline assignment: CDR1 SEHNR and CDR2 FQNEAQ (reference sequence). This CDR3 region has 11 residues. V was shortened by 5 bases and J by 5 bases, with 3 bases between the two germline ends. The CDR3 region is CASSPTGELFF. The CDR3 DNA reads TGTGCCAGCAGCCCGACCGGGGAGCTGTTTTTT.

The V gene is TRBV4-1, the J gene TRBJ2-5, with TRBD1 as a possible D gene (6 bases). The germline V gene has CDR1 MGHRA and CDR2 YSYEKL. This CDR3 has 14 residues. The germline V and J ends were trimmed by 4 bases and 0 bases, with 9 bases remaining between them. The CDR3 reads CASSLRQDQETQYF. In nucleotides, the CDR3 is TGCGCCAGCAGCCTAAGACAGGACCAAGAGACCCAGTACTTC.

The V gene is TRBV11-2, the J gene TRBJ1-1, with D maybe TRBD1 (5 bases). The CDR3 consists of 13 residues. The germline V gene has CDR1 SGHAT and CDR2 FQNNGV. Trimming removed 4 bases at V and 1 base at J, with 7 bases between. In DNA, the CDR3 is TGTGCCAGCAGCTATGGGACGAACACTGAAGCTTTCTTT. Its protein product is CASSYGTNTEAFF.

This chain connects TRBV13 to TRBJ2-2, with TRBD2 matching 8 bases. Germline CDR1 reads PRHDT; CDR2 reads FYEKMQ (reference sequence). There are 17 residues in the CDR3. Unmatched junction bases numbered 6, after V lost 1 base and J lost 2 bases. For the CDR3, the DNA is TGTGCCAGCAGCTTAGTTTCGGGAGGGCCTAACACCGGGGAGCTGTTTTTT. The encoded protein is CASSLVSGGPNTGELFF. The complete variable domain, with remaining parts taken from reference TRBV13 and TRBJ2-2, reads AAGVIQSPRHLIKEKRETATLKCYPIPRHDTVYWYQQGPGQDPQFLISFYEKMQSDKGSIPDRFSAQQFSDYHSELNMSSLELGDSALYFCASSLVSGGPNTGELFFGEGSRLTVL.

V gene TRBV6-5 combines with J gene TRBJ2-5; no firm D call. Germline V gene sequence: CDR1 MNHEY, CDR2 SVGAGI. The CDR3 sequence is 13 residues long. V was pared by 7 bases and J by 0 bases, with 9 bases between. In nucleotides, the CDR3 is TGTGCCAGCAATTTTGCAAACCAAGAGACCCAGTACTTC. Its protein is CASNFANQETQYF.

This rearrangement joins TRBV28 to TRBJ2-1; perhaps TRBD2 as D (6 bases). CDR1 and CDR2 from the germline V gene are MDHEN and SYDVKM. V was shortened by 4 bases and J by 3 bases, with 25 bases between the two germline ends. CDR3 size: 19 residues. CDR3: CASSSRQLREKSDYNEQFF. The CDR3, as DNA: TGTGCCAGCAGTTCCCGTCAGCTCCGGGAGAAAAGTGACTACAATGAGCAGTTCTTC.

The chain couples TRBV18 to TRBJ2-5, with D unclear. This CDR3 has 14 amino acids. CDR1 is KGHSH and CDR2 is LQKENI in the germline V gene. The V and J ends lost 0 bases and 2 bases respectively, with 7 bases between them. The CDR3 sequence is CASSPPEIQETQYF. CDR3 nucleotides: TGTGCCAGCTCACCACCCGAGATACAAGAGACCCAGTACTTC.

V and J are TRBV5-4 and TRBJ2-2; 14 nucleotides match TRBD2. CDR1 and CDR2 from the germline V gene are SGHNT and YYREEE (reference sequence). The ends lost 4 bases at V and 6 bases at J; junction bases unmatched: 2. CDR3 length equals 15 residues. CDR3 in DNA: TGTGCCAGCAGCCCGGGACTAGCGGGAGCCGGGGAGCTGTTTTTT. Encoded protein: CASSPGLAGAGELFF.

The V gene is TRBV7-9, the J gene TRBJ2-7; the D is unclear. The germline V and J ends were trimmed by 5 bases and 2 bases, with 10 bases remaining between them. This CDR3 comprises 13 residues. The germline V gene has CDR1 SEHNR and CDR2 FQNEAQ (reference sequence). The CDR3 bases are TGTGCCAGCAGCCCAAGCTCCGCCTACGAGCAGTACGTC. Amino acids: CASSPSSAYEQYV.

This clone was recorded once. This sequence joins TRBV19 and TRBJ2-1; 8 bases map to TRBD1. CDR1 is LNHDA and CDR2 is SQIVND in the germline V gene (reference sequence). There are 14 residues in the CDR3. The V segment lost 5 bases and the J segment 4 bases; nucleotides outside the gene matches: 4. The CDR3: CASSPGTGYNEQFF. CDR3 DNA sequence: TGTGCCAGTAGTCCCGGGACAGGATACAATGAGCAGTTCTTC.

The gene calls are TRBV21-1 and TRBJ2-1; TRBD2 is the table's D call and was not checked against the DNA. TRBV21-1 is shown as a pseudogene. This CDR3 contains 14 residues. The DNA of the CDR3 is TGTGCCAGCAGCAAAGGCGGGAACTACAATGAGCAGTTCTTC. Its translation: CASSKGGNYNEQFF.

The rearrangement joins TRBV2 to TRBJ1-2, with D perhaps matching TRBD1 (6 bases). V was pared by 6 bases and J by 13 bases, with 15 bases between. CDR1 is SNHLY and CDR2 is FYNNEI in the germline V gene. The CDR3 consists of 11 residues. CDR3 coding DNA: TGTGCCAGCAGAGAAAGGGGGGGATCCACCTTC. Translation gives CASRERGGSTF. The variable domain in full, completed from reference TRBV2 and TRBJ1-2, reads EPEVTQTPSHQVTQMGQEVILRCVPISNHLYFYWYRQILGQKVEFLVSFYNNEISEKSEIFDDQFSVERPDGSNFTLKIRSTKLEDSAMYFCASRERGGSTFGSGTRLTVV.

The rearrangement links TRBV13 to TRBJ2-7, with TRBD2 matching 12 bases. V lost 4 bases, J lost 5 bases, and 6 bases stayed unmatched. In germline, CDR1 is PRHDT, CDR2 FYEKMQ (reference sequence). The CDR3 totals 15 residues. The CDR3 region has the DNA TGTGCCAGCAGCTCGAGGACTAGCGGGAACCACGAGCAGTACTTC. It encodes CASSSRTSGNHEQYF.

This clone was observed a single time. CDR3 nucleotides: TGTGCCAGCAGTTACGACCCTCGGCTTGGTAACACTGAAGCTTTCTTT. Its protein product is CASSYDPRLGNTEAFF. The genes are TRBV6-5 and TRBJ1-1; D is uncertain. This CDR3 has 16 amino acids. Germline assignment: CDR1 MNHEY and CDR2 SVGAGI. Trimming pared 2 bases from V and 2 bases from J, leaving 15 bases between.

The chain recombines TRBV7-9 with TRBJ2-5; TRBD1 might be the D (6 bases). This CDR3 has 14 amino acids. Trimming shortened V by 5 bases and J by 0 bases, and 10 bases separated the two germline ends. Germline lookup yields CDR1 SEHNR and CDR2 FQNEAQ (reference sequence). The CDR3 sequence: CASSRDMYQETQYF. The CDR3 DNA reads as TGTGCCAGCAGCAGGGACATGTACCAAGAGACCCAGTACTTC. Drawing the rest from reference TRBV7-9 and TRBJ2-5, the complete variable domain is DTGVSQNPRHKITKRGQNVTFRCDPISEHNRLYWYRQTLGQGPEFLTYFQNEAQLEKSRLLSDRFSAERPKGSFSTLEIQRTEQGDSAMYLCASSRDMYQETQYFGPGTRLLVL.

The rearrangement links TRBV5-6 to TRBJ2-1; D unclear. V was cut by 8 bases and J by 9 bases, with 12 bases left in between. CDR1 SGHDT and CDR2 YYEEEE come from the germline V gene. The CDR3 contains 11 residues. As DNA, the CDR3 is TGTGCCAGGAACCATTGTAGTGAGCAGTTCTTC. Encoded protein: CARNHCSEQFF.

V gene TRBV4-3 combines with J gene TRBJ2-7; 8 bases map to TRBD1. Germline V gene sequence: CDR1 LGHNA, CDR2 YSLEER. Trimming took 5 bases from V and 0 from J; bases not matched to a gene: 6. CDR3 length: 15 residues. The CDR3 loop reads CASSLGQDFSYEQYF. CDR3 bases: TGCGCCAGCAGCTTGGGACAGGACTTCTCCTACGAGCAGTACTTC.

The CDR3 spells CASSQDLGGRGINTEAFF. The CDR3 region has the DNA TGTGCCAGCAGCCAAGATTTGGGCGGAAGAGGAATAAACACTGAAGCTTTCTTT. The chain carries TRBV5-4 and TRBJ1-1; D is unresolved. Trimming took 4 bases from V and 2 from J, leaving 24 bases between them. In germline, CDR1 is SGHNT, CDR2 YYREEE (reference sequence). CDR3 size: 18 residues.

The chain uses TRBV2 and TRBJ2-1, with 12 positions matching TRBD1. Germline lookup yields CDR1 SNHLY and CDR2 FYNNEI. The junction had 5 bases not matched to a gene; V was cut back by 2 bases and J by 6 bases. This CDR3 has 16 residues. Here the CDR3 DNA reads TGTGCCAGCAGTGAACCCCGGGACAGGGGGCTCAATGAGCAGTTCTTC. Encoded protein: CASSEPRDRGLNEQFF.

This chain uses TRBV6-1 with TRBJ2-1, with TRBD1 identical over 7 bases. The J segment lost 2 bases and the V segment lost 7 bases, leaving 8 bases of the junction unmatched. The CDR3 is 15 residues long. Germline values: CDR1 MNHNS, CDR2 SASEGT. CDR3 sequence: CASTQLTGPYNEQFF. Written as DNA, the CDR3 is TGTGCCAGCACACAACTGACAGGGCCCTACAATGAGCAGTTCTTC.

This chain joins TRBV7-9 and TRBJ1-4, with 8 positions matching TRBD1. CDR3 size: 18 residues. The germline gives CDR1 SEHNR, CDR2 FQNEAQ (reference sequence). The junction had 7 bases not matched to a gene; V was cut back by 1 base and J by 0 bases. CDR3 DNA: TGTGCCAGCAGCTTAGAGGACAGGGTGGATGCAACTAATGAAAAACTGTTTTTT. It specifies CASSLEDRVDATNEKLFF.

This clone appeared once. The chain uses TRBV11-2 and TRBJ1-1, with 9 bases fitting TRBD1. The trim removed 5 bases at V and 0 bases at J, leaving 4 bases unmatched. CDR3 length equals 15 residues. CDR1 is SGHAT and CDR2 is FQNNGV in the germline V gene. This chain's CDR3 is CASSAGQGLNTEAFF. CDR3 bases: TGTGCCAGCAGCGCCGGACAGGGGTTGAACACTGAAGCTTTCTTT. Supplemented by reference TRBV11-2 and TRBJ1-1, the full variable domain reads EAGVAQSPRYKIIEKRQSVAFWCNPISGHATLYWYQQILGQGPKLLIQFQNNGVVDDSQLPKDRFSAERLKGVDSTLKIQPAKLEDSAVYLCASSAGQGLNTEAFFGQGTRLTVV.

The CDR3 sequence is CASSLAFGRGLSGNEKLFF. CDR3 bases: TGTGCCAGCAGCTTAGCATTCGGCAGGGGGCTTAGCGGTAATGAAAAACTGTTTTTT. V and J are TRBV7-9 and TRBJ1-4; 8 bases agree with TRBD1. The CDR3 runs to 19 residues. V shed 0 bases and J 4 bases; nucleotides not matched to a gene: 13. Germline values: CDR1 SEHNR, CDR2 FQNEAQ (reference sequence). The full variable domain, with the rest looked up from reference TRBV7-9 and TRBJ1-4, is DTGVSQNPRHKITKRGQNVTFRCDPISEHNRLYWYRQTLGQGPEFLTYFQNEAQLEKSRLLSDRFSAERPKGSFSTLEIQRTEQGDSAMYLCASSLAFGRGLSGNEKLFFGSGTQLSVL.

This clone was found a few times. This chain connects TRBV6-5 to TRBJ2-1, with TRBD2 matching over 16 bases. This CDR3 has 16 amino acids. Trimming took 0 bases from V and 10 from J; bases not matched to a gene: 3. Germline V lookup: CDR1 MNHEY, CDR2 SVGAGI. The CDR3 loop reads CASSYSGGLAGGEQFF. In nucleotides, the CDR3 is TGTGCCAGCAGTTACTCGGGGGGACTAGCGGGAGGGGAGCAGTTCTTC.

This chain links TRBV2 with TRBJ2-7; TRBD1 is a possible D gene (5 bases). The V gene lost 7 bases and the J gene lost 1 base, with 11 bases spanning the gap. Germline assignment: CDR1 SNHLY and CDR2 FYNNEI. The CDR3 is 13 residues long. CDR3 nucleotides: TGTGCCAGCAACCCGGACATATCCTACGAGCAGTACTTC. It codes for CASNPDISYEQYF.

The chain links TRBV14 to TRBJ2-1, with TRBD2 matching 8 bases. This CDR3 comprises 15 residues. The germline V gene encodes CDR1 SGHDN and CDR2 FVKESK. J was trimmed by 4 bases and V by 5 bases; bases with no gene match: 7. The CDR3 spells CASSLGLAGYNEQFF. CDR3 coding DNA: TGTGCCAGCAGCTTGGGGCTAGCGGGTTACAATGAGCAGTTCTTC.

The V gene is TRBV7-8, the J gene TRBJ1-4, with 7 nucleotides matching TRBD1. CDR3 length equals 15 residues. Germline lookup yields CDR1 SGHVS and CDR2 FQNEAQ. With V trimmed by 5 bases and J by 6 bases, 9 bases remained unmatched. The CDR3 DNA reads TGTGCCAGCAGCAGGATACAGGGGAGTTATGAAAAACTGTTTTTT. This translates into CASSRIQGSYEKLFF.